This is a list of T cell receptor beta chains from one sample in a study of control samples from healthy donors and cancer patients. Clones were sequenced by immunoSEQ multiplex PCR, and TCRdb holds only the in-frame ones, with some missing. The sample shows around 110,000 clones, about 94% of them seen only once. Sequencing was carried out using blood. These receptors were obtained from a man between 25 and 39 years old in good health. CDR3s include the opening cysteine and the closing phenylalanine or tryptophan. Each record gives: V gene, clone size, D gene, J gene, CDR3 protein, CDR3 DNA. The D gene is left open where the match is weak. Clone size is given for some rows only: seen once, a few or many times, or a class if the clone is expanded.

>TRBV30|NA|NA|TRBJ1-2
CAWSKYAGDTTRGYGYTF
TGTGCCTGGAGCAAGTATGCGGGGGACACTACCAGGGGCTATGGCTACACCTTC
>TRBV9|NA|NA|TRBJ1-5
CASSPGSNQPQHF
TGTGCCAGCAGTCCGGGGAGCAATCAGCCCCAGCATTTT
>TRBV3-1/TRBV3-2|few|TRBD1|TRBJ1-2
CASSPRGTGSLQDGYTF
TGTGCCAGCAGCCCGAGGGGGACAGGGAGTTTACAGGATGGCTACACCTTC
>TRBV6-5|NA|NA|TRBJ1-5
CASRNQAPASQPQHF
TGTGCCAGCAGGAATCAGGCGCCGGCATCTCAGCCCCAGCATTTT
>TRBV18|NA|TRBD1|TRBJ2-7
CASSPNGQGDLEQYF
TGTGCCAGCTCACCGAACGGACAGGGGGATCTCGAGCAGTACTTC
>TRBV6-6|NA|NA|TRBJ2-1
CASRSRQENNEQFF
TGTGCCAGCAGGAGTCGACAGGAGAACAATGAGCAGTTCTTC
>TRBV2|NA|NA|TRBJ1-2
CASSGGGSQEDGYTF
TGTGCCAGCAGCGGGGGAGGATCTCAGGAGGATGGCTACACCTTC
>TRBV6-2/TRBV6-3|NA|TRBD1|TRBJ1-4
CASSDRTGTSEKLFF
TGTGCCAGCAGTGACCGGACAGGGACGAGTGAAAAACTGTTTTTT
>TRBV19|NA|TRBD1|TRBJ2-1
CASSSTTQGASYNEQFF
TGTGCCAGTAGTAGCACCACACAGGGGGCTTCCTACAATGAGCAGTTCTTC
>TRBV2|few|NA|TRBJ1-5
CASSDGGQNNQPQHF
TGTGCCAGCAGTGATGGGGGACAAAACAATCAGCCCCAGCATTTT
>TRBV2|many|NA|TRBJ1-4
CASRTPAGASNEKLFF
TGTGCCAGCAGAACTCCCGCCGGGGCGTCTAATGAAAAACTGTTTTTT
>TRBV5-1|NA|NA|TRBJ2-1
CASSLGLAGNEQFF
TGCGCCAGCAGCTTGGGGCTAGCCGGCAATGAGCAGTTCTTC
>TRBV6-1|NA|NA|TRBJ2-7
CASSERGGEQYF
TGTGCCAGCAGTGAGAGGGGGGGAGAGCAGTACTTC
>TRBV25-1|once|NA|TRBJ1-2
CASSEWRATNYGYTF
TGTGCCAGCAGTGAATGGAGGGCAACTAACTATGGCTACACCTTC
>TRBV10-2|once|NA|TRBJ1-1
CASTGVSTEAFF
TGCGCCAGCACAGGGGTGAGCACTGAAGCTTTCTTT
>TRBV3-1/TRBV3-2|NA|TRBD1|TRBJ1-4
CASSQESPGTGNEKLFF
TGTGCCAGCAGCCAAGAGTCGCCCGGGACAGGGAATGAAAAACTGTTTTTT
>TRBV11-2|NA|NA|TRBJ1-1
CASSRGGFRGGEAFF
TGTGCCAGCAGCCGTGGTGGGTTTCGGGGAGGGGAAGCTTTCTTT
>TRBV3-1/TRBV3-2|NA|NA|TRBJ1-1
CASSHLGLNTEAFF
TGTGCCAGCAGCCATCTCGGCTTAAACACTGAAGCTTTCTTT
>TRBV20-1|NA|NA|TRBJ2-3
CSWGVDTQYF
TGCAGTTGGGGGGTGGATACGCAGTATTTT
>TRBV10-2|NA|NA|TRBJ1-1
CASRRGPNGNTEAFF
TGCGCCAGCAGAAGGGGACCGAACGGGAACACTGAAGCTTTCTTT
>TRBV28|NA|NA|TRBJ1-4
CASSLDEKLFF
TGTGCCAGCAGTTTGGATGAAAAACTGTTTTTT
>TRBV7-8|NA|NA|TRBJ1-6
CASSLEGVGNSYNSPLHF
TGTGCCAGCAGCTTGGAGGGAGTGGGGAACTCCTATAATTCACCCCTCCACTTT
>TRBV11-2|few|NA|TRBJ1-6
CASSPAQRYNSPLHF
TGTGCCAGCAGCCCCGCACAGCGATATAATTCACCCCTCCACTTT
>TRBV29-1|NA|TRBD1|TRBJ2-1
CSVAGQGHNEQFF
TGCAGCGTTGCGGGACAGGGACACAATGAGCAGTTCTTC
>TRBV5-1|NA|NA|TRBJ1-2
CASSPYGVGGYTF
TGCGCCAGCAGCCCCTACGGGGTAGGTGGCTACACCTTC
>TRBV19|NA|NA|TRBJ1-5
CASSKAWGLNQPQHF
TGTGCCAGTAGTAAGGCTTGGGGGTTAAACCAGCCCCAGCATTTT
>TRBV6-1|NA|NA|TRBJ1-1
CASSEEARMNTEAFF
TGTGCCAGCAGTGAAGAGGCCAGAATGAACACTGAAGCTTTCTTT
>TRBV11-2|NA|TRBD1|TRBJ1-2
CASSRPGTGDDGYTF
TGTGCCAGCAGTCGTCCCGGGACAGGGGACGATGGCTACACCTTC
>TRBV3-1/TRBV3-2|NA|NA|TRBJ1-1
CASRPGGGTEAFF
TGTGCCAGCCGGCCCGGAGGGGGGACTGAAGCTTTCTTT
>TRBV5-6|NA|TRBD1|TRBJ2-7
CASSLGQGSYEQYF
TGTGCCAGCAGCTTGGGACAGGGCTCCTACGAGCAGTACTTC
>TRBV27|NA|NA|TRBJ2-6
CASTQTRLTGANVLTF
TGTGCCAGCACCCAGACCCGCCTTACAGGGGCCAACGTCCTGACTTTC